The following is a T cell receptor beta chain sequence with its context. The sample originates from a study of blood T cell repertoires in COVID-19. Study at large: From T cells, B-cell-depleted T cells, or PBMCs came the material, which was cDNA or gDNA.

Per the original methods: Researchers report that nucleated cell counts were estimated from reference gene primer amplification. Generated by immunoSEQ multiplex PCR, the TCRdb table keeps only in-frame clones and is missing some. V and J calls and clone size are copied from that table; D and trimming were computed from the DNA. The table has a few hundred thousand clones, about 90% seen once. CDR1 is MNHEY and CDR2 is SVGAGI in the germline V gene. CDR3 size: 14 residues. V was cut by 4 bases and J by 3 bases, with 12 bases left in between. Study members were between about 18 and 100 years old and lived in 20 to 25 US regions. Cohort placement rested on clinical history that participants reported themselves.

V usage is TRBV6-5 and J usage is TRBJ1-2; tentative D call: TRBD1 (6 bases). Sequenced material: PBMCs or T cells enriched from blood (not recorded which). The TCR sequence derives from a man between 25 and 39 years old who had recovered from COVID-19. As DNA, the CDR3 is TGTGCCAGCAGTTTGACGGGGGGCGACTATGGCTACACCTTC. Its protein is CASSLTGGDYGYTF.